This T cell receptor beta chain was identified in a study of blood T cell repertoires in COVID-19. Whole-study context: COVID-19 samples from acute and convalescent phases originated in the United States, Italy and Spain.

Only in-frame clones appear in the TCRdb table, and some are missing; sequencing was by immunoSEQ multiplex PCR. Among 450,000 to 500,000 clones listed, about nine tenths were seen once. Germline CDR1 reads SGHRS; CDR2 reads YFSETQ. V was trimmed by 4 bases and J by 3 bases, leaving 17 bases between them. The CDR3 covers 15 residues. V usage is TRBV5-1 and J usage is TRBJ2-7; D perhaps matches TRBD2 (6 bases). Sequencing was done on a sample of PBMCs or T cells enriched from blood (not recorded which). This clonotype was obtained from a woman aged 60-75 years who had recovered from COVID-19. The CDR3 DNA sequence: TGCGCCAGCAGCCTAGGGAGGACGGCAATCTACGAGCAGTACTTC. It codes for CASSLGRTAIYEQYF.